This T cell receptor (beta chain) was recovered during a study of cytomegalovirus exposure and HLA in healthy donors. The overall study: Later analysis reported that the 120 or so validation repertoires shared the platform of the 500 to 750 first-cohort repertoires.

This clone was counted a few times. Its antigen is still unknown. The sample contains more than one DNA sequence encoding this CDR3. The method was immunoSEQ multiplex PCR; TCRdb's version includes in-frame clones alone and lacks a portion of them. Of 200,000 to 250,000 clones in the sample, 87% were seen once. Findings of the study overall: TCR clusters originating in the first cohort tended to co-occur in the roughly 110 validation repertoires, according to a later analysis. CMV antigen specificity was confirmed in vitro for three CMV-associated chains.

After removal of 3 bases from V and 4 bases from J, the junction contained 5 bases not matched to a gene. The CDR3 extends over 14 amino acids. CDR1 is GTSNPN and CDR2 is SVGIG in the germline V gene (reference sequence). The V gene is TRBV30, the J gene TRBJ1-5, with 8 bases matching TRBD1. This TCR came from a woman aged 18 to 35 in good health and CMV-seropositive. Sequenced: PBMCs. The DNA of the CDR3 is TGTGCCTGGAGCCCCGGACAGGGAAATCAGCCCCAGCATTTT. Its protein is CAWSPGQGNQPQHF.